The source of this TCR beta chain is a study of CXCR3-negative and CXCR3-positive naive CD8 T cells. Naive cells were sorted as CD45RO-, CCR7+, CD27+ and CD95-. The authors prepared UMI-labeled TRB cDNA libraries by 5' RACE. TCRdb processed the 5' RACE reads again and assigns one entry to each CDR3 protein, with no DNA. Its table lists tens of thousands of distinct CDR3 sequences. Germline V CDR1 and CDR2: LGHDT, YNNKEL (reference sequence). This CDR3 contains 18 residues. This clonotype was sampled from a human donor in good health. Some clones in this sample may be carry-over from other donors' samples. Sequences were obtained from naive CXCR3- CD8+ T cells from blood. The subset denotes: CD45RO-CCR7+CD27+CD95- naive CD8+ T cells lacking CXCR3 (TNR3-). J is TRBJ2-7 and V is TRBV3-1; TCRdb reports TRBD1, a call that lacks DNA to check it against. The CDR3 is CASSPPDRGHLSSYEQYF.